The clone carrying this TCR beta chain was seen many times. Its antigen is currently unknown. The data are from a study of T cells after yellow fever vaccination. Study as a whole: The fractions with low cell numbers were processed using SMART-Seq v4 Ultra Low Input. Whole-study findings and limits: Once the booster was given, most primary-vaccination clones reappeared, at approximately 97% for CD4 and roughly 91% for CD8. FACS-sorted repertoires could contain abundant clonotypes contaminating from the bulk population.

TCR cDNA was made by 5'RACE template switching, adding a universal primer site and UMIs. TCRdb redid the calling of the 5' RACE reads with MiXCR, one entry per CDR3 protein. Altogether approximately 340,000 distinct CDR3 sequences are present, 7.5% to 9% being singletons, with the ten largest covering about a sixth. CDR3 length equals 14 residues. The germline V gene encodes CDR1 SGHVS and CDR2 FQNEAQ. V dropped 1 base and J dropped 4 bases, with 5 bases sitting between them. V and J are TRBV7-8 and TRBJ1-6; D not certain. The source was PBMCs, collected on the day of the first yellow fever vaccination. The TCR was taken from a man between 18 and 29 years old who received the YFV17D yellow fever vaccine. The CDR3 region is CASSLGRYNSPLHF. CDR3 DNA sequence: TGTGCCAGCAGCTTAGGACGGTATAATTCACCCCTCCACTTT.